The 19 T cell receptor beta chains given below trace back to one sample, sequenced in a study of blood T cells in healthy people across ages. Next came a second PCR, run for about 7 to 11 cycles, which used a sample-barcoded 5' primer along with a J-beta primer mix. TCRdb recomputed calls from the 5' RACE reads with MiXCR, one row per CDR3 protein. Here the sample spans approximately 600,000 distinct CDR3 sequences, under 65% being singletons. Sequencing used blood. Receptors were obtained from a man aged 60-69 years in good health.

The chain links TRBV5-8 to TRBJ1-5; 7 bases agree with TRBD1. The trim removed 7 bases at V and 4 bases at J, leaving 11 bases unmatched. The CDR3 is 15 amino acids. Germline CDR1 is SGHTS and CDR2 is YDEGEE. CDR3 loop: CASQGNRGANQPQHF. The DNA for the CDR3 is TGTGCCAGCCAGGGGAACAGGGGAGCGAATCAGCCCCAGCATTTT.

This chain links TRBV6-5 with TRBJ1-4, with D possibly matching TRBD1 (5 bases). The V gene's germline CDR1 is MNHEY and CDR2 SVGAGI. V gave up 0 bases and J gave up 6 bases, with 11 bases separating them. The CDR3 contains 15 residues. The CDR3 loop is CASSYSPWGYEKLFF. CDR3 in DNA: TGTGCCAGCAGTTACTCTCCCTGGGGGTATGAAAAACTGTTTTTT.

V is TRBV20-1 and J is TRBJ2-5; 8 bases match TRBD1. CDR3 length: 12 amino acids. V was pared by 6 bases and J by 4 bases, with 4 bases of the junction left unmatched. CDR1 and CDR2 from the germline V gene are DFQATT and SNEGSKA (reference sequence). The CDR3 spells CSAQGASETQYF. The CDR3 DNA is TGCAGTGCCCAGGGGGCGTCAGAGACCCAGTACTTC.

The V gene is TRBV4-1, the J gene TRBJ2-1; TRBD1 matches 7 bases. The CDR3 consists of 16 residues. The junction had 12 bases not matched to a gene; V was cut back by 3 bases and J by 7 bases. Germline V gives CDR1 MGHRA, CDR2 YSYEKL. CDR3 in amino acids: CASSQERGLKGNEQFF. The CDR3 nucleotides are TGCGCCAGCAGCCAGGAGAGGGGGCTCAAGGGTAATGAGCAGTTCTTC.

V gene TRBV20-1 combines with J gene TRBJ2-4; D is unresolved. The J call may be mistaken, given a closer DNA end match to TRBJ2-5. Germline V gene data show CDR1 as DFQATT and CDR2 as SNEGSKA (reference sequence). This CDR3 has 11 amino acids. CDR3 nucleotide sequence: TGCAGTGCTAGAAGGTTGGAGACCCAGTACTTC. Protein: CSARRLETQYF.

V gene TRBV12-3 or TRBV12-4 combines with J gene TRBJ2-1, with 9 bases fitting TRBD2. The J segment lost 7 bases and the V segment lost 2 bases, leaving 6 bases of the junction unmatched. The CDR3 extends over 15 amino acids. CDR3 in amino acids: CASSLTSGLGNEQFF. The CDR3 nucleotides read TGTGCCAGCAGTTTAACTAGCGGGCTCGGGAATGAGCAGTTCTTC.

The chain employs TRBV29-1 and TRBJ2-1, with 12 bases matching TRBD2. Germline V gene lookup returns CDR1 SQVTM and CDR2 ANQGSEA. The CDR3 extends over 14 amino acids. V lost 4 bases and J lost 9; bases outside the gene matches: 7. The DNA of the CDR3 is TGCAGCGTTGCCTCGACTAGCGGGGGCACTGAGCAGTTCTTC. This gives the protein CSVASTSGGTEQFF.

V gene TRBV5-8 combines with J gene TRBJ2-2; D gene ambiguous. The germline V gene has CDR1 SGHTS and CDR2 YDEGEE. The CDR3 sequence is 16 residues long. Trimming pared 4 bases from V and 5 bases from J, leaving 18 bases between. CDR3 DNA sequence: TGTGCCAGCAGCGCTGGCGTAGGAGTTTTAACCGGGGAGCTGTTTTTT. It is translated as CASSAGVGVLTGELFF.

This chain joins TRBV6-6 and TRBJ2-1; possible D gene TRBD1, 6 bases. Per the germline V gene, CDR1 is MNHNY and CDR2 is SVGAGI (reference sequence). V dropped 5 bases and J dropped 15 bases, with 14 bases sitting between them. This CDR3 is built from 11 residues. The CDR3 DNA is TGTGCCAGCAGTCGGGACACTTTGGCGTTCTTC. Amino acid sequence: CASSRDTLAFF.

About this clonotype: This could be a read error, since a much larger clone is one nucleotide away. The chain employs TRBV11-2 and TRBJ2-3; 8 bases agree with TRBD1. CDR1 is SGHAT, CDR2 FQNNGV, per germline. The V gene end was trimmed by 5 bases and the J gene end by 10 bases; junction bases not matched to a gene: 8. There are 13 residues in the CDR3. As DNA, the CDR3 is TGTGCCAGCAGCCGCGACAGGGGCGATGCGCAGTATTTT. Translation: CASSRDRGDAQYF. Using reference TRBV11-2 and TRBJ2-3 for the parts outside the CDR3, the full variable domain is EAGVAQSPRYKIIEKRQSVAFWCNPISGHATLYWYQQILGQGPKLLIQFQNNGVVDDSQLPKDRFSAERLKGVDSTLKIQPAKLEDSAVYLCASSRDRGDAQYFGPGTRLTVL.

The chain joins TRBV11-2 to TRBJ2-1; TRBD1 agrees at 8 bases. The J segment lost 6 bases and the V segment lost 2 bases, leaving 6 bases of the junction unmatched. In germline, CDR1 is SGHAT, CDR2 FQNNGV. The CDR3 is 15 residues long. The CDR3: CASSLIGQGPNEQFF. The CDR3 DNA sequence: TGTGCCAGCAGCTTAATCGGACAGGGTCCCAATGAGCAGTTCTTC.

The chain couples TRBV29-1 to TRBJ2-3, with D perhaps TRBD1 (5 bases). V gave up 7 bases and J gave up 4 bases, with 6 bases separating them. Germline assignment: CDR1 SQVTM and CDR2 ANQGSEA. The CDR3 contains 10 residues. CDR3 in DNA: TGCAGCGAGGGGCCAGATACGCAGTATTTT. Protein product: CSEGPDTQYF.

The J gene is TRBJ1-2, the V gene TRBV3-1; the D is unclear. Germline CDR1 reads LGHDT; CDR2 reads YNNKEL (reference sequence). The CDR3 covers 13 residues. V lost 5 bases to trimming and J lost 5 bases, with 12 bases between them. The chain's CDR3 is CASSGSAGYGYTF. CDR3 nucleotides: TGTGCCAGCAGCGGATCAGCGGGGTATGGCTACACCTTC.

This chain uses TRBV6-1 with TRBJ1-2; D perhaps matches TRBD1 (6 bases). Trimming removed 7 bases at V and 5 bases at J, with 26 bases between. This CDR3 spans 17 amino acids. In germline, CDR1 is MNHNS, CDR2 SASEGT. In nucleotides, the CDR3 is TGTGCCAGCACCACCCCAGGATTTCGGGGGCGGAGATATGGCTACACCTTC. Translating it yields CASTTPGFRGRRYGYTF.

CDR3 nucleotides: TGCAGTGCTAGAGACTGGGGACAGGGGATCCACGAGCAGTACTTC. Translated: CSARDWGQGIHEQYF. The rearrangement links TRBV20-1 to TRBJ2-5; 10 bases are shared with TRBD1. TRBJ2-7 matches the DNA end more closely, so the J call is doubtful. The CDR3 spans 15 residues. Germline lookup yields CDR1 DFQATT and CDR2 SNEGSKA (reference sequence).

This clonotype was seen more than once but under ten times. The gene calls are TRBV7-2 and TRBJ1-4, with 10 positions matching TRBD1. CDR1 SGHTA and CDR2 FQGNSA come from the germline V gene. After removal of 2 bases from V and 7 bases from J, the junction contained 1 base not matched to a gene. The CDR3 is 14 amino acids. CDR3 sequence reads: CASSLRDRGEKLFF. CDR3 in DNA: TGTGCCAGCAGCTTACGGGACAGGGGTGAAAAACTGTTTTTT.

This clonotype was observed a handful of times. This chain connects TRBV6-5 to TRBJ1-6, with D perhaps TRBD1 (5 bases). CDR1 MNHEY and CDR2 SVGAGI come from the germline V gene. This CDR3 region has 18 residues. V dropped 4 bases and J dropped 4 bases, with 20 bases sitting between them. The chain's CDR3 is CASSLIPRQGRYNSPLHF. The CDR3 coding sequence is TGTGCCAGCAGTTTAATACCCCGGCAGGGCAGATATAATTCACCCCTCCACTTT.

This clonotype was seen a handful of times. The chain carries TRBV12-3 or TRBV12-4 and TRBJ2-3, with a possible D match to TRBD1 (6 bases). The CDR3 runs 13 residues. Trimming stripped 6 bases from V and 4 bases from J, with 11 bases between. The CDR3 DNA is TGTGCCAGCAGCCGACAGGAAGCAGATACGCAGTATTTT. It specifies CASSRQEADTQYF.

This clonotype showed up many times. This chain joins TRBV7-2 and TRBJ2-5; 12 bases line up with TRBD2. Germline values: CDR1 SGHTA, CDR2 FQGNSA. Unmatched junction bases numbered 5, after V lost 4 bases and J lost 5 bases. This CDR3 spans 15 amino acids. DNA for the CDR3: TGTGCCAGCAGCTCTAGCGGGGGGGTCTGGGAGACCCAGTACTTC. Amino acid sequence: CASSSSGGVWETQYF.